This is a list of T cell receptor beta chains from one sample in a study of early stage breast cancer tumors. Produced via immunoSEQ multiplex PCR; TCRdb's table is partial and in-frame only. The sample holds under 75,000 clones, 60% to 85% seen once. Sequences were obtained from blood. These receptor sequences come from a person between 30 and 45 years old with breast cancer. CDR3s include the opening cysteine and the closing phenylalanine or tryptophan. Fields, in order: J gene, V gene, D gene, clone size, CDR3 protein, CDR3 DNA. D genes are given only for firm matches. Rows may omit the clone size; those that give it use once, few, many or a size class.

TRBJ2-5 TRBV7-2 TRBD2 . CASISSGNAAKKYF TGTGCCAGCATCTCTAGCGGGAACGCAGCCAAAAAGTACTTC
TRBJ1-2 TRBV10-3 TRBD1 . CATNRGQNYGYTF TGTGCCACGAACAGGGGGCAGAACTATGGCTACACCTTC
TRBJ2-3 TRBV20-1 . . CSVQTLDTQYF TGCAGTGTCCAGACCCTAGATACGCAGTATTTT
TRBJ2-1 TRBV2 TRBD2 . CASSRQSSGRISNEQFF TGTGCCAGCAGTCGGCAGAGTAGCGGGAGAATTTCCAATGAGCAGTTCTTC
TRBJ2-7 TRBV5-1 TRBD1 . CASSTGQGPTYEQYF TGCGCCAGCAGCACCGGACAGGGGCCTACCTACGAGCAGTACTTC
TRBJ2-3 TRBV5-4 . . CASSLARTGSTDTQYF TGTGCCAGCAGCTTGGCCAGAACAGGTAGCACAGATACGCAGTATTTT
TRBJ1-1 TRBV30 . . CAWSRGGTEAFF TGTGCCTGGTCAAGGGGTGGCACTGAAGCTTTCTTT
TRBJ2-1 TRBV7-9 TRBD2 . CASTRLAGGSSSYNEQFF TGTGCCAGCACCCGACTAGCGGGAGGGTCGAGCTCCTACAATGAGCAGTTCTTC
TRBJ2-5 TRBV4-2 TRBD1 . CASSPTRTGSETQYF TGTGCCAGCAGCCCGACCCGGACAGGGTCTGAGACCCAGTACTTC
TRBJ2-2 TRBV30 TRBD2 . CAWNRRLAVANTGELFF TGTGCCTGGAATCGCAGACTAGCGGTCGCGAACACCGGGGAGCTGTTTTTT
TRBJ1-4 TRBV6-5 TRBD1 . CASSYDRGKIKLFF TGTGCCAGCAGTTACGACAGGGGAAAGATAAAACTGTTTTTT
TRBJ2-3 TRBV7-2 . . CASSLGLVIRTDTQYF TGTGCCAGCAGCTTAGGTCTAGTCATTAGAACAGATACGCAGTATTTT
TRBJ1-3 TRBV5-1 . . CASRTELSSGNTIYF TGCGCCAGCAGGACGGAGCTTAGCTCTGGAAACACCATATATTTT
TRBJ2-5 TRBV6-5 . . CASSYSTGSAAQYF TGTGCCAGCAGTTACTCGACGGGGTCAGCGGCCCAGTACTTC
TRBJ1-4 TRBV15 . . CATSRSGAPNEKLFF TGTGCCACCAGCAGATCCGGGGCCCCGAATGAAAAACTGTTTTTT
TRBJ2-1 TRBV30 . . CAWSVGGAYNEQFF TGTGCCTGGAGTGTAGGGGGGGCCTACAATGAGCAGTTCTTC
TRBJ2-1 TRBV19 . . CASSPPGQADEQFF TGTGCCAGTAGTCCCCCTGGGCAGGCGGATGAGCAGTTCTTC
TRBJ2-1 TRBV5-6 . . CASSLLGGVSSYNEQFF TGTGCCAGCAGCTTGTTGGGAGGAGTGAGCTCCTACAATGAGCAGTTCTTC
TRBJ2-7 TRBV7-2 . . CASSPGSSIGVYEQYF TGTGCCAGCAGCCCAGGGTCCAGCATAGGGGTCTACGAGCAGTACTTC
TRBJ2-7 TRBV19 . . CASSIGTGNYEQYF TGTGCCAGTAGTATAGGAACAGGAAACTACGAGCAGTACTTC
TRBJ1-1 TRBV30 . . CAWSPPTHTEAFF TGTGCCTGGAGCCCCCCGACCCACACTGAAGCTTTCTTT
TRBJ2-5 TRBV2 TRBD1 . CASSEKWAGQGAETQYF TGTGCCAGCAGTGAAAAGTGGGCAGGACAGGGTGCAGAGACCCAGTACTTC
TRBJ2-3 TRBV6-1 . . CASTGSKDTQYF TGTGCCAGCACTGGTTCAAAGGATACGCAGTATTTT
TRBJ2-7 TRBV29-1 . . CSVEGTPFSYEQYF TGCAGCGTTGAAGGGACTCCCTTTTCCTACGAGCAGTACTTC
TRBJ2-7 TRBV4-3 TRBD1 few CASSQDVGQGNEQYF TGCGCCAGCAGCCAAGATGTGGGACAGGGGAACGAGCAGTACTTC
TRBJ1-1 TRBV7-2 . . CASSLLGGTTEAFF TGTGCCAGCAGCTTATTGGGGGGTACCACTGAAGCTTTCTTT
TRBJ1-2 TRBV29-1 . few CSVEAENYGYTF TGCAGCGTTGAAGCCGAAAACTATGGCTACACCTTC
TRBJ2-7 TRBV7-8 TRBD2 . CASSWMGTSNDYEQYF TGTGCCAGCAGCTGGATGGGGACTAGCAATGACTACGAGCAGTACTTC
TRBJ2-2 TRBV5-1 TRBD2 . CASSPDLGREGSGSSGTGELFF TGCGCCAGCAGCCCGGACCTCGGTCGTGAGGGTAGCGGGAGCTCAGGCACCGGGGAGCTGTTTTTT
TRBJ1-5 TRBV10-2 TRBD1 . CASRGTGQNQPQHF TGCGCCAGCAGAGGGACAGGGCAAAATCAGCCCCAGCATTTT
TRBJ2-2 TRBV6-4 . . CASHNSGAPNTGELFF TGTGCCAGCCACAACAGCGGAGCCCCGAACACCGGGGAGCTGTTTTTT
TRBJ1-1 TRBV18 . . CASSPNPDNTEAFF TGTGCCAGCTCACCAAATCCGGACAACACTGAAGCTTTCTTT
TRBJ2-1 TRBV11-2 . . CASSYTFTEQFF TGTGCCAGCAGCTACACCTTCACTGAGCAGTTCTTC
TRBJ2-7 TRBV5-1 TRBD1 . CASSPPGQNSYEQYF TGCGCCAGCAGCCCACCGGGACAGAACTCCTACGAGCAGTACTTC
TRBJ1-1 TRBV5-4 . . CASSMGRANTEAFF TGTGCCAGCAGCATGGGACGGGCGAACACTGAAGCTTTCTTT
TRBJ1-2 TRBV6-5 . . CASSYPRTGGYGYTF TGTGCCAGCAGTTACCCGCGGACGGGGGGGTATGGCTACACCTTC
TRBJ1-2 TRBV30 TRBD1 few CAWTDRVGANYGYTF TGTGCCTGGACCGACAGGGTCGGAGCTAACTATGGCTACACCTTC
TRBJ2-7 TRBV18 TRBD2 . CASSPGNSGSSEQYF TGTGCCAGCTCACCAGGGAATAGCGGGAGTAGCGAGCAGTACTTC
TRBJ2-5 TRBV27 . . CASSFRGYQETQYF TGTGCCAGCAGTTTCAGGGGATACCAGGAGACCCAGTACTTC
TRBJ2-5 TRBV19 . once CASSPGRARRETQYF TGTGCCAGTAGCCCCGGGCGGGCTCGGAGGGAGACCCAGTACTTC
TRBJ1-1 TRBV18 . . CASSTQGLGLEAFF TGTGCCAGCTCAACCCAGGGGCTCGGCCTAGAAGCTTTCTTT
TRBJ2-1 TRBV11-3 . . CASSLGDGFSYNEQFF TGTGCCAGCAGCTTAGGTGATGGGTTCTCCTACAATGAGCAGTTCTTC
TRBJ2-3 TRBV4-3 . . CASSQDRQGTDTQYF TGCGCCAGCAGCCAAGATCGACAGGGCACAGATACGCAGTATTTT
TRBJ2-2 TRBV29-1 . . CSVDRGNTGELFF TGCAGCGTTGACCGAGGGAACACCGGGGAGCTGTTTTTT
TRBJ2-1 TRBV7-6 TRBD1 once CASNPMRGRSSYNEQFF TGTGCCAGCAACCCAATGAGGGGGCGGTCTTCCTACAATGAGCAGTTCTTC
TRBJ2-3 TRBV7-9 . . CASSARYDVRQVQADTQYF TGTGCCAGCAGCGCCCGATACGACGTCCGGCAGGTCCAGGCAGATACGCAGTATTTT
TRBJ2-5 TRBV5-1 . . CASSFSVGQETQYF TGCGCCAGCAGCTTCAGTGTAGGGCAAGAGACCCAGTACTTC
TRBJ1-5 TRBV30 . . CAWSEGSNQPQHF TGTGCCTGGAGTGAGGGTTCCAATCAGCCCCAGCATTTT
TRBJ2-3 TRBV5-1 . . CASSLDGKGSDTQYF TGCGCCAGCAGCTTGGACGGGAAAGGTTCAGATACGCAGTATTTT
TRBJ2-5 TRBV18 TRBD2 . CASSPNGLAGGPRGRETQYF TGTGCCAGCTCACCGAACGGCCTAGCGGGAGGGCCGCGCGGGAGAGAGACCCAGTACTTC
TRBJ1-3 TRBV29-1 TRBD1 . CSTTGGAGSGNTIYF TGCAGCACCACAGGGGGAGCGGGCTCTGGAAACACCATATATTTT
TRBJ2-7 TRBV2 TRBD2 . CASRLRLAGLVSYEQYF TGTGCCAGCAGACTACGACTAGCGGGACTCGTCTCCTACGAGCAGTACTTC
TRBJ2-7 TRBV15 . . CATSRDPAGAYEQYF TGTGCCACCAGCAGAGATCCGGCAGGGGCGTACGAGCAGTACTTC
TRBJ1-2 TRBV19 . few CASRYQGNSNYGYTF TGTGCCAGTAGATACCAGGGAAACTCAAACTATGGCTACACCTTC
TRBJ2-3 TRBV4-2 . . CASSPRSGSTDTQYF TGTGCCAGCAGCCCTAGGTCAGGGAGCACAGATACGCAGTATTTT
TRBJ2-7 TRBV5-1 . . CASSPWGTYEQYF TGCGCCAGCAGCCCGTGGGGTACCTACGAGCAGTACTTC
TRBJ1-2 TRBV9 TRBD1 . CASSVDRDGYTF TGTGCCAGCAGCGTCGACAGGGATGGCTACACCTTC
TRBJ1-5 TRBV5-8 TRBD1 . CASSQGGYSRQPQHF TGTGCCAGCAGCCAGGGGGGGTATTCCAGGCAGCCCCAGCATTTT
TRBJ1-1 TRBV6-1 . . CASSIQPNTEAFF TGTGCCAGCAGTATACAGCCGAACACTGAAGCTTTCTTT